The T cell receptor beta chain under discussion was sequenced for a study of cytomegalovirus exposure and HLA in healthy donors. Study outcomes and limitations: It was likely that a cluster of highly shared sequence variants was a sequencing artifact.

In germline, CDR1 is KGHSH, CDR2 LQKENI. The CDR3 length is 14 residues. The ends lost 6 bases at V and 7 bases at J; junction bases unmatched: 2. Comment on this clone: Its antigen remains unidentified.

A multiplex PCR was run with 60 Vbeta primers and 13 Jbeta primers. Here immunoSEQ multiplex PCR was the method, and the copy in TCRdb shows in-frame clones only, minus some. The data show over 150,000 clones, with roughly 79% seen just once and roughly 7% held by the top ten. Sample: PBMCs. The chain recombines TRBV18 with TRBJ1-6; 11 bases align to TRBD1. This clonotype originated in a male donor in good health and CMV-seropositive. For the CDR3, the DNA is TGTGCCAGCTCCCGGGACAGGGGGAATTCACCCCTCCACTTT. It yields the protein CASSRDRGNSPLHF.